A selection of T cell receptor beta chains follows, all from one sample in a study of blood T cell repertoires in COVID-19. The protocol was immunoSEQ multiplex PCR, while the TCRdb copy is restricted to in-frame clones and leaves out a portion. Here the sample spans about 260,000 clones, over 75% being singletons. Sequencing was carried out using peripheral blood. The receptors come from a woman in her 70s with COVID-19, enrolled during active disease. The CDR3 runs from the conserved cysteine through the conserved F or W. D genes are given only for firm matches. Where a row states a size, it is once, few, many or the class of an expanded clone; other rows omit it.

D gene	J gene	V gene	clone size	CDR3 DNA	CDR3 protein
NA	TRBJ1-6	TRBV5-6	NA	TGTGCCAGCAGCTCTTCGGCAGGCTACTATAATTCACCCCTCCACTTT	CASSSSAGYYNSPLHF
NA	TRBJ2-3	TRBV18	NA	TGTGCCAGCTCACTAGACTTTACTAGCACAGATACGCAGTATTTT	CASSLDFTSTDTQYF
TRBD1	TRBJ2-5	TRBV4-2	NA	TGTGCCAGCAGCATAAACCAGGGGGCTGGGGAGACCCAGTACTTC	CASSINQGAGETQYF
TRBD2	TRBJ2-3	TRBV19	NA	TGTGCCAGTAGTTTGACTAGCGGGAGAACAGATACGCAGTATTTT	CASSLTSGRTDTQYF
TRBD1	TRBJ2-7	TRBV28	NA	TGTGCCAGCAGTAGAAGGGACAGGGGGCGTGAGCAGTACTTC	CASSRRDRGREQYF
TRBD1	TRBJ2-5	TRBV7-9	NA	TGTGCCAGCAGCTTTAGGACAGGGGATTCAGAGACCCAGTACTTC	CASSFRTGDSETQYF
NA	TRBJ2-7	TRBV5-6	few	TGTGCCAGCAGTCGTATCTACGAGCAGTACTTC	CASSRIYEQYF
TRBD2	TRBJ2-7	TRBV24-1	once	TGTGCCACCAGTGATAGCGGGAGATACGAGCAGTACTTC	CATSDSGRYEQYF
NA	TRBJ2-5	TRBV11-2	NA	TGTGCCAGCAGCTTTGGACTTCAAGAGACCCAGTACTTC	CASSFGLQETQYF
NA	TRBJ1-2	TRBV27	NA	TGTGCCAGCAGTTTATCCAGCGGTGTATATGGCTACACCTTC	CASSLSSGVYGYTF
NA	TRBJ1-1	TRBV19	NA	TGTGCCAGTATATCGGCGGAGGAGTTGGGGGGTAGGGCTTTCTTT	CASISAEELGGRAFF
TRBD1	TRBJ1-2	TRBV30	NA	TGTGCCTGGAGTCCCCAGGGGGAATGGTATGGCTACACCTTC	CAWSPQGEWYGYTF
NA	TRBJ2-5	TRBV7-2	once	TGTGCCAGCAGCTTCGGGAACCAAGAGACCCAGTACTTC	CASSFGNQETQYF
NA	TRBJ2-7	TRBV14	NA	TGTGCCAGCAGCCAAGGGCCCGGGAGAGGGGTAAACGAGCAGTACTTC	CASSQGPGRGVNEQYF
NA	TRBJ1-4	TRBV6-5	NA	TGTGCCAGCAGGAAGAGGGGAGCAGGGGATGAAAAACTGTTTTTT	CASRKRGAGDEKLFF
TRBD1	TRBJ1-2	TRBV19	NA	TGTGCCAGTATGAGGGACAGGGGGCCCTATGGCTACACCTTC	CASMRDRGPYGYTF
NA	TRBJ2-6	TRBV6-5	few	TGTGCCAGCACCGAGATGGTTGGGGCCAACGTCCTGACTTTC	CASTEMVGANVLTF
NA	TRBJ1-2	TRBV28	NA	TGTGCCAGCAGCCCTCGAGGTTGGAGGTATGGCTACACCTTC	CASSPRGWRYGYTF
TRBD1	TRBJ1-5	TRBV19	few	TGTGCCAGTAGTATAGCGGGCAGGGGGGAGCCCCAGCATTTT	CASSIAGRGEPQHF
TRBD2	TRBJ2-3	TRBV5-1	NA	TGCGCCAGCAGCTTACTAAGCGGGAGTCTCACAGATACGCAGTATTTT	CASSLLSGSLTDTQYF
TRBD2	TRBJ2-1	TRBV5-1	NA	TGCGCCAGCAGCATTGGGACTAGCGGCACCCCCAATGAGCAGTTCTTC	CASSIGTSGTPNEQFF
TRBD1	TRBJ2-7	TRBV12-5	NA	TGTGCTAGTGGTCCGGGGACAGGGCCGGGGGAGCAGTACTTC	CASGPGTGPGEQYF
NA	TRBJ2-3	TRBV12-3/TRBV12-4	NA	TGTGCCAGCAGGGCAGGGGATACGCAGTATTTT	CASRAGDTQYF
NA	TRBJ2-7	TRBV5-4	NA	TGTGCCAGCAGCTTGGATATCGGCGACAAAGACGAGCAGTACTTC	CASSLDIGDKDEQYF
TRBD1	TRBJ1-1	TRBV18	NA	TGTGCCAGCTCACCACAACAGGGGGCCGGGAACACTGAAGCTTTCTTT	CASSPQQGAGNTEAFF
NA	TRBJ2-1	TRBV5-1	once	TGCGCCAGCAGCCTTCCCCCGGGTTGGGAGCAGTTCTTC	CASSLPPGWEQFF
NA	TRBJ1-3	TRBV6-5	NA	TGTGCCAGCAGTCTTTCGGGGGTGAGAAACACCATATATTTT	CASSLSGVRNTIYF
NA	TRBJ2-7	TRBV2	NA	TGTGCCAGCAGTGAACTAGAAGTCTACGAGCAGTACTTC	CASSELEVYEQYF
NA	TRBJ2-7	TRBV11-3	once	TGTGCCAGCAGCTTAGACCGTTACGAGCAGTACTTC	CASSLDRYEQYF
TRBD2	TRBJ2-3	TRBV18	NA	TGTGCCAGCTCACCGAGGACCACCGGAGCGGGAGGGAGAGATACGCAGTATTTT	CASSPRTTGAGGRDTQYF
NA	TRBJ1-2	TRBV18	NA	TGTGCCAGCTCACTTGACAGAGTCTATGGCTACACCTTC	CASSLDRVYGYTF
NA	TRBJ2-2	TRBV7-9	NA	TGTGCCAGCAGCGAGGACCCGGGGGTGGAGCTGTTTTTT	CASSEDPGVELFF
TRBD1	TRBJ1-3	TRBV24-1	NA	TGTGCCACCAGTGAAACAGGGGCTTCTGGAAACACCATATATTTT	CATSETGASGNTIYF